Here is one T cell receptor (beta chain) with its context. The antigen is undetermined. The source of the sample is a study of cytomegalovirus exposure and HLA in healthy donors. Whole-study findings and limits: Rare sequences made up most TCRs, while some public TCRs were found in many donors.

Germline V gene sequence: CDR1 SGHAT, CDR2 FQNNGV. CDR3 size: 19 residues. Trimming removed 5 bases from V and 7 bases from J, with 32 bases in between. Only in-frame clones appear in the TCRdb table, and some are missing; sequencing was by immunoSEQ multiplex PCR. The sample yields some 110,000 clones, around 89% seen once. The source of this sequence is a woman between 18 and 29 years old in good health and CMV-seropositive. The sequenced sample consisted of PBMCs. The chain links TRBV11-2 to TRBJ1-1; TRBD1 might be the D (6 bases). The CDR3 protein is CASSPLGLSGPRGPREAFF. CDR3 sequence (DNA): TGTGCCAGCAGCCCCCTTGGTCTTTCGGGACCCAGGGGTCCGCGTGAAGCTTTCTTT.